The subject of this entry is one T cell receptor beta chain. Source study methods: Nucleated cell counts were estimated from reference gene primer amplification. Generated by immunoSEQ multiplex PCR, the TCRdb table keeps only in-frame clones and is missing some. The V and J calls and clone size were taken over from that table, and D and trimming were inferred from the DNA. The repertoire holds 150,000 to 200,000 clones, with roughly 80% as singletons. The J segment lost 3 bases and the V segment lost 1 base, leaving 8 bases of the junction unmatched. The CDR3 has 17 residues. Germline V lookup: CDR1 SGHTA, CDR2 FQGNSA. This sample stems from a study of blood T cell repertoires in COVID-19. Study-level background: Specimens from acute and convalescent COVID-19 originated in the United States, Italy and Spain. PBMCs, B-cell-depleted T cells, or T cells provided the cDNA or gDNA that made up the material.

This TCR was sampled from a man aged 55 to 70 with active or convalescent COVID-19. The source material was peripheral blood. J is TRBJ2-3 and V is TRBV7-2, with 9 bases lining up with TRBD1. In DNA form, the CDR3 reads TGTGCCAGCAGCTTAGAACTACGGGACAGGGCGACAGATACGCAGTATTTT. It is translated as CASSLELRDRATDTQYF.